These 32 T cell receptor beta chains originate from one sample sequenced in a study of T cells in Graves' hyperthyroidism and ophthalmopathy. Researchers took RNA transcripts and amplified the TCR beta CDR3 regions from them. A first-round RT-PCR of the TCR CDR3 used the HTBI primer set. MiXCR was run by TCRdb on the multiplex PCR reads, yielding one entry per CDR3 protein. Of around 300,000 distinct CDR3 sequences listed, about an eighth were seen once; the top ten hold more than 7.5%. The specimen sequenced was blood. Every receptor here comes from a woman in her twenties or thirties with Graves' hyperthyroidism that later progressed to Graves' ophthalmopathy.

Only a few counts were recorded for this clonotype. A much larger clone differs from this one at a single base, so this may be a read error. The CDR3 DNA reads TGTGTCAGCAGTGAAGCGCTGAGGGGCGATGGCTACACCTTC. Protein product: CVSSEALRGDGYTF. V usage is TRBV6-1 and J usage is TRBJ1-2; tentatively, D is TRBD1 (5 bases). The CDR3 has 14 residues. The germline V gene encodes CDR1 MNHNS and CDR2 SASEGT.

The J gene is TRBJ2-1, the V gene TRBV28; D gene unclear. Deletions cut 6 bases from V and 5 bases from J, with 14 bases between. The CDR3 covers 14 residues. Germline V lookup: CDR1 MDHEN, CDR2 SYDVKM. CDR3 sequence: CASSSINGDNEQFF. CDR3 coding DNA: TGTGCCAGCAGCAGCATAAATGGAGACAATGAGCAGTTCTTC.

This clonotype was recorded many times. This chain connects TRBV9 to TRBJ2-3; TRBD2 matches 8 bases. Germline lookup yields CDR1 SGDLS and CDR2 YYNGEE. The V and J ends lost 0 bases and 4 bases, in that order; junction bases with no gene match: 7. The CDR3 is 16 residues long. The CDR3 bases are TGTGCCAGCAGCGTAGCTCCCAGCGGGGGTGCAGATACGCAGTATTTT. Encoded protein: CASSVAPSGGADTQYF.

This clonotype was observed at least ten times. The gene calls are TRBV27 and TRBJ2-1; D is undetermined. V was pared by 2 bases and J by 0 bases, with 11 bases between. CDR3 size: 16 residues. CDR1 is MNHEY, CDR2 SMNVEV, per germline (reference sequence). The CDR3 nucleotides are TGTGCCAGCAGTTTAGCAGCGCTGAGCTCCTACAATGAGCAGTTCTTC. This codes for CASSLAALSSYNEQFF.

Many counts were recorded for this clonotype. J is TRBJ2-2 and V is TRBV27; tentative D call: TRBD1 (5 bases). Germline loops: CDR1 MNHEY, CDR2 SMNVEV (reference sequence). This CDR3 spans 14 amino acids. V gave up 3 bases and J gave up 6 bases, with 11 bases separating them. CDR3 sequence reads: CASSLEGVPGELFF. In DNA form, the CDR3 reads TGTGCCAGCAGTTTGGAAGGGGTCCCCGGGGAGCTGTTTTTT.

Of note for this clonotype: A much larger clone lies a single base off, so this may be a read error. J is TRBJ1-3 and V is TRBV5-5; weak D call: TRBD1 (6 bases). Germline CDR1 SGHKS, CDR2 YYEKEE (reference sequence). The CDR3 spans 15 residues. The CDR3 region has the DNA TGTGCCAGCAGCTTCGACAGGACCAGTGGAAACACCACATATTTT. Its protein product is CASSFDRTSGNTTYF.

This clonotype has ten or more counts. V gene TRBV7-9 combines with J gene TRBJ2-1; no clear D. The CDR3 sequence is 12 residues long. V was trimmed by 3 bases and J by 8 bases, leaving 8 bases between them. Germline values: CDR1 SEHNR, CDR2 FQNEAQ (reference sequence). The CDR3 spells CASSFPGDEQFF. The DNA of the CDR3 is TGTGCCAGCAGCTTCCCCGGCGATGAGCAGTTCTTC.

The V and J genes are TRBV30 and TRBJ1-4, with TRBD1 matching over 8 bases. Germline V gene sequence: CDR1 GTSNPN, CDR2 SVGIG (reference sequence). With V trimmed by 2 bases and J by 12 bases, 14 bases remained unmatched. This CDR3 is 15 amino acids long. The CDR3 reads CAWSSEGQVLGELFF. In nucleotides, the CDR3 is TGTGCCTGGAGTTCCGAGGGACAGGTCCTGGGGGAACTGTTTTTT.

This clonotype appeared many times. V and J are TRBV28 and TRBJ1-4, with TRBD1 as a possible D gene (6 bases). This CDR3 contains 14 residues. Trimming removed 7 bases from V and 13 bases from J, with 22 bases in between. Per the germline V gene, CDR1 is MDHEN and CDR2 is SYDVKM. The CDR3 reads CASKNRDISPPLFF. Here the CDR3 DNA reads TGTGCCAGCAAGAACCGGGACATTTCGCCTCCACTGTTTTTT.

This clonotype appeared once. CDR3 loop: CSARAPDRVETQYF. CDR3 sequence (DNA): TGCAGTGCTAGAGCTCCGGACAGGGTTGAGACCCAGTACTTC. The chain uses TRBV20-1 and TRBJ2-5, with 8 nucleotides matching TRBD1. After removal of 1 base from V and 5 bases from J, the junction contained 6 bases not matched to a gene. Germline V CDR1 and CDR2: DFQATT, SNEGSKA (reference sequence). This CDR3 has 14 amino acids.

There are many counts of this clonotype. The chain links TRBV7-6 to TRBJ1-6; D gene unclear. Germline V gives CDR1 SGHVS, CDR2 FNYEAQ. Between the trimmed V and J ends, which lost 5 bases and 8 bases, there was a span of 7 bases. The CDR3 is 12 residues long. The DNA for the CDR3 is TGTGCCAGCAGCGAGGGAGATTCACCCCTCCACTTT. Its translation: CASSEGDSPLHF.

The table lists this clonotype with many counts. The chain employs TRBV4-3 and TRBJ2-5, with D hard to call. From germline, CDR1 is LGHNA and CDR2 YSLEER. This CDR3 spans 11 amino acids. V was shortened by 9 bases and J by 2 bases, with 7 bases between the two germline ends. Here the CDR3 reads CARCRQETQYF. CDR3 coding DNA: TGCGCCAGGTGTAGACAAGAGACCCAGTACTTC.

This clonotype was detected many times. V usage is TRBV2 and J usage is TRBJ2-1, with unresolved D. Per germline, CDR1 SNHLY and CDR2 FYNNEI. The CDR3 totals 13 residues. Trimming removed 6 bases at V and 4 bases at J, with 10 bases between. CDR3 amino acids: CASSWTLYNEQFF. Here the CDR3 DNA reads TGTGCCAGCAGCTGGACCCTTTACAATGAGCAGTTCTTC.

This clonotype was seen at least ten times. The chain uses TRBV28 and TRBJ1-2, with D perhaps TRBD1 (6 bases). CDR1 MDHEN and CDR2 SYDVKM come from the germline V gene. The CDR3 contains 12 residues. The V and J ends lost 7 bases and 7 bases respectively, with 13 bases between them. CDR3: CASNPGAVGYTF. CDR3 coding DNA: TGTGCCAGCAATCCGGGGGCGGTTGGCTACACCTTC.

This clonotype appeared many times. This chain uses TRBV18 with TRBJ2-5; 7 nucleotides align to TRBD1. CDR1 is KGHSH, CDR2 LQKENI, per germline. This CDR3 contains 14 residues. J gave up 4 bases and V 1 base, and 3 bases lay outside the gene matches. The CDR3: CASSPQGAGETQYF. CDR3 in DNA: TGTGCCAGCTCACCACAGGGGGCTGGAGAGACCCAGTACTTC.

This clonotype was counted ten times or more. The chain carries TRBV27 and TRBJ2-7; D not certain. CDR1 and CDR2 from the germline V gene are MNHEY and SMNVEV (reference sequence). The CDR3 runs to 12 residues. V was clipped by 6 bases and J by 6 bases, with 12 bases between them. The CDR3 sequence: CASRKNSVEQYF. The DNA for the CDR3 is TGTGCCAGCAGGAAGAATAGTGTCGAGCAGTACTTC.

The chain uses TRBV9 and TRBJ2-3; 9 bases are shared with TRBD1. After removal of 4 bases from V and 4 bases from J, the junction contained 7 bases not matched to a gene. The CDR3 contains 15 residues. CDR1 is SGDLS, CDR2 YYNGEE, per germline. CDR3 sequence: CASSPGTGLADTQYF. In DNA form, the CDR3 reads TGTGCCAGCAGCCCAGGGACAGGGCTCGCAGATACGCAGTATTTT.

Many counts were recorded for this clonotype. The gene calls are TRBV3-1 and TRBJ2-7, with TRBD2 identical over 9 bases. The CDR3 runs 15 residues. V trimming: 3 bases; J trimming: 3 bases; junction bases outside the gene matches: 6. Looked up from germline, CDR1 is LGHDT and CDR2 is YNNKEL (reference sequence). CDR3 sequence: CASSHRGGGSYEQYF. Written as DNA, the CDR3 is TGTGCCAGCAGCCACCGCGGGGGGGGGAGCTACGAGCAGTACTTC.

The sample holds a few counts of this clonotype. A much larger clone sits a single nucleotide away, making a read error possible. The chain combines TRBV6-1 with TRBJ1-1, with 8 nucleotides matching TRBD1. The CDR3 runs to 14 residues. CDR1 MNHNS and CDR2 SASEGT come from the germline V gene. The CDR3 nucleotides read TGTGCCAGCAGAGAAGGACAGGGATGGACTGAAGCTCTCTTT. As protein: CASREGQGWTEALF.

This clonotype has more than one count but fewer than ten. This chain connects TRBV27 to TRBJ2-7, with D possibly called TRBD1 or TRBD2 (6 bases each). The CDR3 has 12 amino acids. V shed 7 bases and J shed 7 bases, with 14 bases lying between them. In germline, CDR1 is MNHEY, CDR2 SMNVEV (reference sequence). CDR3 region: CASKGGPGEQYF. In DNA, the CDR3 is TGTGCCAGCAAGGGGGGTCCTGGGGAGCAGTACTTC.

This clonotype was seen at least ten times. The chain is built from TRBV11-3 and TRBJ2-3; D not resolved. Germline V lookup: CDR1 SGHNT, CDR2 YENEEA. This CDR3 is built from 12 residues. The V end lost 5 bases, the J end lost 6 bases, and 9 bases lay between the germline ends. This CDR3 reads CASSTLGDTQYF. The CDR3 DNA sequence: TGTGCCAGCAGCACCCTGGGGGATACGCAGTATTTT. Combining the CDR3 with reference TRBV11-3 and TRBJ2-3 gives the whole variable domain EAGVVQSPRYKIIEKKQPVAFWCNPISGHNTLYWYLQNLGQGPELLIRYENEEAVDDSQLPKDRFSAERLKGVDSTLKIQPAELGDSAVYLCASSTLGDTQYFGPGTRLTVL.

The sample holds many counts of this clonotype. Its ends do not fully match the called genes, so a read error is possible. V gene TRBV28 combines with J gene TRBJ2-5; D possibly corresponds to TRBD2 (6 bases). Germline CDR1 MDHEN, CDR2 SYDVKM. This CDR3 region has 16 residues. The CDR3, as DNA: TGTGCCAGCAGTCGGAGGGGCGGGGAGGAGGAAGAAACCCAGTACTTC. It codes for CASSRRGGEEEETQYF.

There are many counts of this clonotype. The chain couples TRBV20-1 to TRBJ2-7; TRBD2 matches at 14 bases. CDR3 length equals 15 residues. Germline V gives CDR1 DFQATT, CDR2 SNEGSKA (reference sequence). Trimming cost V 4 bases and J 3 bases; bases outside gene matches: 5. The CDR3 loop reads CSATMGLAGDYEQYF. The CDR3 DNA is TGCAGTGCTACCATGGGACTAGCGGGAGACTACGAGCAGTACTTC.

This clonotype was seen many times. The CDR3 sequence: CSASPRGSSTDTQYF. CDR3 coding DNA: TGCAGTGCTAGCCCGAGGGGATCTAGCACAGATACGCAGTATTTT. The chain links TRBV20-1 to TRBJ2-3, with D perhaps TRBD1 or TRBD2 (5 bases each). V lost 3 bases to trimming and J lost 0 bases, with 13 bases between them. This CDR3 comprises 15 residues. CDR1 is DFQATT and CDR2 is SNEGSKA in the germline V gene (reference sequence).

There are a few counts of this clonotype. The chain couples TRBV9 to TRBJ1-1; the D is unclear. Between the trimmed V and J ends, which lost 6 bases and 3 bases, there was a span of 12 bases. The CDR3 runs 13 residues. Germline CDR1 reads SGDLS; CDR2 reads YYNGEE. CDR3 loop: CASTSGGHTEAFF. CDR3 coding DNA: TGTGCCAGCACCTCCGGCGGGCACACTGAAGCTTTCTTT.

The table lists this clonotype with many counts. The J gene is TRBJ2-7, the V gene TRBV7-2, with no clear D. The CDR3 loop spans 15 amino acids. V was trimmed by 1 base and J by 1 base, leaving 11 bases between them. CDR1 and CDR2 (germline): SGHTA, FQGNSA. This chain's CDR3 is CASSLDPGPSYEQYF. The CDR3 nucleotides are TGTGCCAGCAGCTTAGATCCCGGGCCTTCCTACGAGCAGTACTTC.

This clonotype was recorded at least ten times. The rearrangement links TRBV30 to TRBJ1-2; no definite D call. The CDR3 is made up of 13 amino acids. The V end lost 0 bases, the J end lost 7 bases, and 12 bases lay between the germline ends. Germline V gene sequence: CDR1 GTSNPN, CDR2 SVGIG (reference sequence). The CDR3 protein is CAWSVLRGVGYTF. In DNA, the CDR3 is TGTGCCTGGAGTGTACTCAGAGGAGTTGGCTACACCTTC. The whole variable domain, remainder taken from reference TRBV30 and TRBJ1-2, is SQTIHQWPATLVQPVGSPLSLECTVEGTSNPNLYWYRQAAGRGLQLLFYSVGIGQISSEVPQNLSASRPQDRQFILSSKKLLLSDSGFYLCAWSVLRGVGYTFGSGTRLTVV.

This clonotype was picked up many times. The V call is TRBV5-6, the J call TRBJ2-7; D unclear. Germline CDR1 SGHDT, CDR2 YYEEEE. V dropped 0 bases and J dropped 4 bases, with 8 bases sitting between them. This CDR3 spans 13 amino acids. CDR3: CASSLADDYEQYF. CDR3 nucleotides: TGTGCCAGCAGCTTGGCCGATGATTACGAGCAGTACTTC.

This clonotype was recorded many times. The J gene is TRBJ2-2, the V gene TRBV6-4; D is unresolved. The V end was cut by 0 bases, the J end by 4 bases, with 3 bases between. The germline V gene encodes CDR1 MRHNA and CDR2 SNTAGT. This CDR3 is built from 13 residues. The CDR3 nucleotides read TGTGCCAGCAGTGACTCGGCCACCGGGGAGCTGTTTTTT. It is translated as CASSDSATGELFF.

V usage is TRBV6-1 and J usage is TRBJ1-6; 8 bases are shared with TRBD1. The CDR3 sequence is 14 residues long. The ends lost 7 bases at V and 7 bases at J; junction bases unmatched: 6. Germline lookup yields CDR1 MNHNS and CDR2 SASEGT. The CDR3 region is CASTETGENSPLHF. The CDR3 nucleotides are TGTGCCAGCACTGAGACAGGGGAGAATTCACCCCTCCACTTT.

This clonotype was observed many times. The V gene is TRBV5-5, the J gene TRBJ1-1; TRBD1 is a possible D gene (5 bases). The V and J ends lost 3 bases and 2 bases respectively, with 14 bases between them. The CDR3 has 15 amino acids. CDR1 SGHKS and CDR2 YYEKEE come from the germline V gene (reference sequence). CDR3 sequence reads: CASSSPGHTNTEAFF. DNA for the CDR3: TGTGCCAGCAGCTCACCCGGACACACTAACACTGAAGCTTTCTTT.

This clonotype was seen ten or more times. The rearrangement joins TRBV11-2 to TRBJ2-1, with 9 bases matching TRBD2. This CDR3 is built from 13 residues. V shed 3 bases and J 10 bases; nucleotides not matched to a gene: 4. Germline V gene lookup returns CDR1 SGHAT and CDR2 FQNNGV. CDR3 coding DNA: TGTGCCAGCAGCTTCGGGACTAGCTGGGAGCAGTTCTTC. Protein: CASSFGTSWEQFF.